Sequencing of this T cell receptor beta chain was carried out in a study of radiotherapy plus CTLA-4 blockade in lung cancer. The CDR3 is 14 residues long. V dropped 1 base and J dropped 4 bases, with 10 bases sitting between them. Germline assignment: CDR1 SGDLS and CDR2 YYNGEE. TCRdb's table, derived via immunoSEQ multiplex PCR, lists solely in-frame clones and lacks some. The sample shows some 98,000 clones, 82% of them seen only once. The gene calls are TRBV9 and TRBJ2-3; possibly TRBD2 for D (6 bases). The receptor was derived from a human donor with non-small cell lung cancer who had a partial response to radiotherapy plus ipilimumab. Sample: peripheral blood, taken from a patient treated with radiotherapy plus ipilimumab. The CDR3 DNA reads TGTGCCAGCAGCGTACTACTAGCAGCAGATACGCAGTATTTT. The encoded protein is CASSVLLAADTQYF.